This T cell receptor (beta chain) was sequenced for a study of T cells in Graves' hyperthyroidism and ophthalmopathy. General study points: A model built on 13 V-J features separated ophthalmopathy from stable hyperthyroidism.

The germline V gene encodes CDR1 DFQATT and CDR2 SNEGSKA (reference sequence). J was trimmed by 0 bases and V by 0 bases; bases with no gene match: 6. This CDR3 is built from 16 residues. Researchers barred patients who had uncontrolled infection, other autoimmune disease, pregnancy or lactation. Each diagnosis was grounded in clinical symptoms, serum thyroxine and TRAb, thyroid ultrasound, and orbital computed tomography. This clonotype was detected many times. The target antigen is unknown. The TCR beta CDR3 regions underwent amplification using RNA transcripts as the source. In the first-round RT-PCR of the TCR CDR3, the HTBI primer set was used. TCRdb re-analysed the multiplex PCR reads in MiXCR, keeping a single row per CDR3 protein. Here the sample spans about 290,000 distinct CDR3 sequences, roughly 15% being singletons.

The chain carries TRBV20-1 and TRBJ2-7; 9 nucleotides line up with TRBD2. The source is a woman between 40 and 50 years old with Graves' hyperthyroidism. The sequenced material came from blood. CDR3 coding DNA: TGCAGTGCTAGAGATCGAGAGCGGGGGGTCTCCTACGAGCAGTACTTC. Its protein product is CSARDRERGVSYEQYF.